The 26 T cell receptor beta chains below come from one sample, sequenced in a study of T cell responses to AZD1222 COVID-19 vaccine. Sequencing used immunoSEQ multiplex PCR; TCRdb keeps in-frame clones, though not all of them. Of about 170,000 clones in the sample, around 89% were seen once. The sample consisted of peripheral blood, taken 28 days after the second dose of the MenACWY control vaccine. The receptors derive from an adult who received the MenACWY meningococcal vaccine as a control.

The gene calls are TRBV7-2 and TRBJ1-1; D uncertain. Between the trimmed V and J ends, which lost 2 bases and 0 bases, there was a span of 10 bases. The CDR3 sequence is 15 residues long. Per the germline V gene, CDR1 is SGHTA and CDR2 is FQGNSA. CDR3 residues: CASSLQSGMNTEAFF. The CDR3 DNA reads as TGTGCCAGCAGCTTACAAAGCGGGATGAACACTGAAGCTTTCTTT. Full variable domain (outside the CDR3, taken from reference TRBV7-2 and TRBJ1-1): GAGVSQSPSNKVTEKGKDVELRCDPISGHTALYWYRQSLGQGLEFLIYFQGNSAPDKSGLPSDRFSAERTGGSVSTLTIQRTQQEDSAVYLCASSLQSGMNTEAFFGQGTRLTVV.

This clone showed up just once. The chain combines TRBV5-1 with TRBJ2-1; D unresolved. CDR1 and CDR2 (germline): SGHRS, YFSETQ. The CDR3 totals 12 residues. V was cut by 3 bases and J by 8 bases, with 9 bases left in between. This CDR3 is CASSYNVDEQFF. CDR3 nucleotides: TGCGCCAGCAGCTACAACGTCGATGAGCAGTTCTTC. Supplemented by reference TRBV5-1 and TRBJ2-1, the full variable domain reads KAGVTQTPRYLIKTRGQQVTLSCSPISGHRSVSWYQQTPGQGLQFLFEYFSETQRNKGNFPGRFSGRQFSNSRSEMNVSTLELGDSALYLCASSYNVDEQFFGPGTRLTVL.

The V gene is TRBV19, the J gene TRBJ2-4, with TRBD1 identical over 8 bases. The J segment lost 3 bases and the V segment lost 5 bases, leaving 9 bases of the junction unmatched. This CDR3 has 16 residues. The germline CDR1 and CDR2 sequences are LNHDA and SQIVND (reference sequence). The CDR3 DNA follows: TGTGCCAGTAGTTCCAGGGGGCTAGGGGTCAAAAACATTCAGTACTTC. It is translated as CASSSRGLGVKNIQYF.

This chain connects TRBV7-2 to TRBJ2-7; D not certain. CDR3 size: 12 residues. Germline V gene data show CDR1 as SGHTA and CDR2 as FQGNSA. V was pared by 5 bases and J by 7 bases, with 12 bases between. The CDR3 DNA is TGTGCCAGCAGCGGTCTATCGCTGGAGCAGTACTTC. It specifies CASSGLSLEQYF.

This clone was detected once. J is TRBJ1-2 and V is TRBV20-1; D call uncertain. Trimming removed 3 bases from V and 2 bases from J, with 13 bases in between. This CDR3 is built from 14 residues. The germline V gene has CDR1 DFQATT and CDR2 SNEGSKA (reference sequence). CDR3: CSASRSGLNYGYTF. Here the CDR3 DNA reads TGCAGTGCTAGTCGGTCGGGATTAAACTATGGCTACACCTTC.

This clone was recorded a few times. The chain combines TRBV28 with TRBJ1-3; no clear D. The CDR3 has 15 residues. Trimming removed 7 bases from V and 9 bases from J, with 22 bases in between. CDR1 MDHEN and CDR2 SYDVKM come from the germline V gene. Here the CDR3 DNA reads TGTGCCAGCAAACTTACGGCGGGCTTCGAGGGCACCATATATTTT. Its protein product is CASKLTAGFEGTIYF. The full variable domain, rest sourced from reference TRBV28 and TRBJ1-3, is DVKVTQSSRYLVKRTGEKVFLECVQDMDHENMFWYRQDPGLGLRLIYFSYDVKMKEKGDIPEGYSVSREKKERFSLILESASTNQTSMYLCASKLTAGFEGTIYFGEGSWLTVV.

This clone was observed a few times. The chain combines TRBV4-1 with TRBJ2-4; 12 bases line up with TRBD2. The CDR3 runs 17 residues. V shed 4 bases, J shed 6 bases, and the junction held 10 bases outside the gene matches. Germline CDR1 MGHRA, CDR2 YSYEKL. The CDR3 DNA is TGCGCCAGCAGCCCTAGGACTAGCGGGGAATTGGTAAACATTCAGTACTTC. This codes for CASSPRTSGELVNIQYF.

J is TRBJ2-2 and V is TRBV28; D call uncertain. CDR3 length equals 15 residues. Trimming stripped 5 bases from V and 3 bases from J, with 13 bases between. Germline lookup yields CDR1 MDHEN and CDR2 SYDVKM. This chain's CDR3 is CASSVATLYTGELFF. The DNA of the CDR3 is TGTGCCAGCAGTGTCGCCACCCTTTACACCGGGGAGCTGTTTTTT.

The rearrangement links TRBV18 to TRBJ2-1, with 12 nucleotides matching TRBD2. Germline CDR1 and CDR2: KGHSH and LQKENI. Trimming cost V 3 bases and J 6 bases; bases outside gene matches: 6. The CDR3 runs to 16 residues. In nucleotides, the CDR3 is TGTGCCAGCTCACCGCCCGGACTAGCGGGATCCAATGAGCAGTTCTTC. Its protein is CASSPPGLAGSNEQFF.

The chain uses TRBV11-2 and TRBJ2-7; D remains unclear. V lost 1 base and J lost 2, with 9 bases in between. The CDR3 is 14 residues long. Germline CDR1 is SGHAT and CDR2 is FQNNGV. CDR3 amino acids: CASSLADGTYEQYF. Here the CDR3 DNA reads TGTGCCAGCAGCTTAGCTGACGGTACCTACGAGCAGTACTTC.

This chain connects TRBV10-1 to TRBJ2-4; 7 bases agree with TRBD2. The V and J ends lost 2 bases and 3 bases, in that order; junction bases with no gene match: 1. This CDR3 comprises 14 residues. CDR1 WNHNN and CDR2 SYGVQD come from the germline V gene (reference sequence). Here the CDR3 DNA reads TGCGCCAGCAGTGAGGGGGGGGACAAAAACATTCAGTACTTC. Its translation: CASSEGGDKNIQYF.

This chain uses TRBV7-2 with TRBJ2-7; D possibly corresponds to TRBD2 (6 bases). Germline CDR1 reads SGHTA; CDR2 reads FQGNSA. Trimming cost V 3 bases and J 0 bases, with 12 bases left between them. The CDR3 length is 15 residues. CDR3 loop: CASSFSGPFSYEQYF. CDR3 nucleotide sequence: TGTGCCAGCAGCTTTAGCGGACCATTCTCCTACGAGCAGTACTTC.

The gene calls are TRBV19 and TRBJ2-3; D gene unclear. Germline assignment: CDR1 LNHDA and CDR2 SQIVND (reference sequence). The CDR3 spans 15 residues. The V gene lost 5 bases and the J gene lost 0 bases, with 12 bases spanning the gap. CDR3 in DNA: TGTGCCAGTAGTTCAGGCCGCTCTAGCACAGATACGCAGTATTTT. This encodes CASSSGRSSTDTQYF.

The rearrangement joins TRBV10-3 to TRBJ2-1; D remains unclear. The V and J ends lost 7 bases and 3 bases respectively, with 10 bases between them. The CDR3 contains 13 residues. Germline loops: CDR1 ENHRY, CDR2 SYGVKD. CDR3 bases: TGTGCCATCAAGGATCCAGACTACAATGAGCAGTTCTTC. As protein: CAIKDPDYNEQFF.

The genes are TRBV7-2 and TRBJ1-2, with 7 bases lining up with TRBD1. The CDR3 has 13 amino acids. V gave up 5 bases and J gave up 2 bases; unmatched junction bases: 2. CDR1 SGHTA and CDR2 FQGNSA come from the germline V gene. CDR3 DNA sequence: TGTGCCAGCAGCCCGGGACAGAACTATGGCTACACCTTC. Residues: CASSPGQNYGYTF. Combining the CDR3 with reference TRBV7-2 and TRBJ1-2 gives the whole variable domain GAGVSQSPSNKVTEKGKDVELRCDPISGHTALYWYRQSLGQGLEFLIYFQGNSAPDKSGLPSDRFSAERTGGSVSTLTIQRTQQEDSAVYLCASSPGQNYGYTFGSGTRLTVV.

The chain joins TRBV5-1 to TRBJ1-2, with TRBD1 matching over 7 bases. The CDR3 covers 12 residues. With 3 bases clipped from V and 5 bases from J, the junction kept 1 base outside the gene matches. Germline CDR1 SGHRS, CDR2 YFSETQ. The CDR3 loop reads CASSSDRYGYTF. The CDR3 DNA is TGCGCCAGCAGCTCGGACAGGTATGGCTACACCTTC.

The rearrangement joins TRBV29-1 to TRBJ2-7; 11 nucleotides line up with TRBD2. The CDR3 is made up of 15 amino acids. The V gene end was trimmed by 7 bases and the J gene end by 0 bases; junction bases not matched to a gene: 8. The germline V gene encodes CDR1 SQVTM and CDR2 ANQGSEA. The CDR3 loop is CSAGPGLAASYEQYF. The CDR3 bases are TGCAGCGCCGGACCGGGACTAGCGGCCTCCTACGAGCAGTACTTC.

The chain links TRBV28 to TRBJ1-2; a possible D gene is TRBD1 (6 bases). Germline V lookup: CDR1 MDHEN, CDR2 SYDVKM. V lost 6 bases, J lost 4 bases, and 12 bases lay in between. The CDR3 spans 13 residues. Written as DNA, the CDR3 is TGTGCCAGCAGGCTACAGGGAGGCTATGGCTACACCTTC. Protein sequence: CASRLQGGYGYTF.

V usage is TRBV9 and J usage is TRBJ1-2; no clear D gene. Trimming shortened V by 0 bases and J by 2 bases, and 11 bases separated the two germline ends. The CDR3 consists of 15 residues. CDR1 is SGDLS and CDR2 is YYNGEE in the germline V gene. The CDR3 nucleotides read TGTGCCAGCAGCGTAGGGGATGACACCAACTATGGCTACACCTTC. Residues: CASSVGDDTNYGYTF.

This clone was observed once. The rearrangement joins TRBV27 to TRBJ2-1, with 8 bases lining up with TRBD2. Germline V gene lookup returns CDR1 MNHEY and CDR2 SMNVEV (reference sequence). The CDR3 totals 15 residues. J lost 3 bases, V lost 6 bases, and 7 bases had no gene match. CDR3 DNA: TGTGCCAGCAGATTCGTAGCGGGATACTACAATGAGCAGTTCTTC. This gives the protein CASRFVAGYYNEQFF.

The chain is built from TRBV5-1 and TRBJ1-4, with unresolved D. Germline V gene lookup returns CDR1 SGHRS and CDR2 YFSETQ. Trimming removed 3 bases from V and 8 bases from J, with 17 bases in between. The CDR3 loop spans 15 amino acids. CDR3 DNA: TGCGCCAGCAGCTCCCTGATGGGAGAGAACGAAAAACTGTTTTTT. Encoded protein: CASSSLMGENEKLFF.

The rearrangement uses TRBV2 and TRBJ2-1, with TRBD2 matching 9 bases. The CDR3 has 14 amino acids. Looked up from germline, CDR1 is SNHLY and CDR2 is FYNNEI. Trimming removed 9 bases from V and 4 bases from J; junction bases left unmatched: 7. CDR3 region: CASPTSGSYNEQFF. In DNA, the CDR3 is TGTGCCAGTCCTACTAGCGGGTCTTACAATGAGCAGTTCTTC.

The J gene is TRBJ1-2, the V gene TRBV4-3; unclear D gene. This CDR3 contains 13 residues. Germline-derived CDR1 and CDR2 are LGHNA and YSLEER. The V end was cut by 0 bases, the J end by 8 bases, with 10 bases between. CDR3 DNA: TGCGCCAGCAGCCAAGATGGACTACCCGGCTACACCTTC. As protein: CASSQDGLPGYTF.

The chain uses TRBV18 and TRBJ1-5, with a tentative D call TRBD1 (6 bases). Trimming shortened V by 3 bases and J by 5 bases, and 11 bases separated the two germline ends. In germline, CDR1 is KGHSH, CDR2 LQKENI. The CDR3 sequence is 14 residues long. CDR3 sequence (DNA): TGTGCCAGCTCACCCCGAGGGGGGGATCAGCCCCAGCATTTT. Its protein product is CASSPRGGDQPQHF.

The chain combines TRBV5-5 with TRBJ2-1, with TRBD1 matching 7 bases. The CDR3 length is 15 residues. V trimming: 4 bases; J trimming: 0 bases; junction bases outside the gene matches: 4. Looked up from germline, CDR1 is SGHKS and CDR2 is YYEKEE (reference sequence). The CDR3: CASSQGQDSYNEQFF. CDR3 in DNA: TGTGCCAGCAGCCAAGGACAGGACTCCTACAATGAGCAGTTCTTC.

The V and J genes are TRBV10-3 and TRBJ1-5; 7 bases match TRBD1. The CDR3 extends over 15 amino acids. CDR1 and CDR2 (germline): ENHRY, SYGVKD. The V segment lost 5 bases and the J segment 5 bases; nucleotides outside the gene matches: 9. The CDR3 bases are TGTGCCATCAGTTGGGGGGACAGTACTGATCAGCCCCAGCATTTT. Residues: CAISWGDSTDQPQHF.